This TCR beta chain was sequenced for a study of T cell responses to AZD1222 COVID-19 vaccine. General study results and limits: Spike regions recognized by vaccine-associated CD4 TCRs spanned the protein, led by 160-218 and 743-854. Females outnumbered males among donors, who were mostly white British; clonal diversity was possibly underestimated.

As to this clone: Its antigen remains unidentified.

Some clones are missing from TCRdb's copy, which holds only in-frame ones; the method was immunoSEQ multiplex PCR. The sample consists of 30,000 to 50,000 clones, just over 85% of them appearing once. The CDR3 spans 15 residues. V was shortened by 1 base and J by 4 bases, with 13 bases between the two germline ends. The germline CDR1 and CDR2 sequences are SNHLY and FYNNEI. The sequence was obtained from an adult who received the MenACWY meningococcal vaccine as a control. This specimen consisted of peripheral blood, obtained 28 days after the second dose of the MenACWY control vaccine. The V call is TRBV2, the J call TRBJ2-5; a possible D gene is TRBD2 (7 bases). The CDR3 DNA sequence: TGTGCCAGCAGTGAAGGGGGGGGCAAAGGAGAGACCCAGTACTTC. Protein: CASSEGGGKGETQYF.